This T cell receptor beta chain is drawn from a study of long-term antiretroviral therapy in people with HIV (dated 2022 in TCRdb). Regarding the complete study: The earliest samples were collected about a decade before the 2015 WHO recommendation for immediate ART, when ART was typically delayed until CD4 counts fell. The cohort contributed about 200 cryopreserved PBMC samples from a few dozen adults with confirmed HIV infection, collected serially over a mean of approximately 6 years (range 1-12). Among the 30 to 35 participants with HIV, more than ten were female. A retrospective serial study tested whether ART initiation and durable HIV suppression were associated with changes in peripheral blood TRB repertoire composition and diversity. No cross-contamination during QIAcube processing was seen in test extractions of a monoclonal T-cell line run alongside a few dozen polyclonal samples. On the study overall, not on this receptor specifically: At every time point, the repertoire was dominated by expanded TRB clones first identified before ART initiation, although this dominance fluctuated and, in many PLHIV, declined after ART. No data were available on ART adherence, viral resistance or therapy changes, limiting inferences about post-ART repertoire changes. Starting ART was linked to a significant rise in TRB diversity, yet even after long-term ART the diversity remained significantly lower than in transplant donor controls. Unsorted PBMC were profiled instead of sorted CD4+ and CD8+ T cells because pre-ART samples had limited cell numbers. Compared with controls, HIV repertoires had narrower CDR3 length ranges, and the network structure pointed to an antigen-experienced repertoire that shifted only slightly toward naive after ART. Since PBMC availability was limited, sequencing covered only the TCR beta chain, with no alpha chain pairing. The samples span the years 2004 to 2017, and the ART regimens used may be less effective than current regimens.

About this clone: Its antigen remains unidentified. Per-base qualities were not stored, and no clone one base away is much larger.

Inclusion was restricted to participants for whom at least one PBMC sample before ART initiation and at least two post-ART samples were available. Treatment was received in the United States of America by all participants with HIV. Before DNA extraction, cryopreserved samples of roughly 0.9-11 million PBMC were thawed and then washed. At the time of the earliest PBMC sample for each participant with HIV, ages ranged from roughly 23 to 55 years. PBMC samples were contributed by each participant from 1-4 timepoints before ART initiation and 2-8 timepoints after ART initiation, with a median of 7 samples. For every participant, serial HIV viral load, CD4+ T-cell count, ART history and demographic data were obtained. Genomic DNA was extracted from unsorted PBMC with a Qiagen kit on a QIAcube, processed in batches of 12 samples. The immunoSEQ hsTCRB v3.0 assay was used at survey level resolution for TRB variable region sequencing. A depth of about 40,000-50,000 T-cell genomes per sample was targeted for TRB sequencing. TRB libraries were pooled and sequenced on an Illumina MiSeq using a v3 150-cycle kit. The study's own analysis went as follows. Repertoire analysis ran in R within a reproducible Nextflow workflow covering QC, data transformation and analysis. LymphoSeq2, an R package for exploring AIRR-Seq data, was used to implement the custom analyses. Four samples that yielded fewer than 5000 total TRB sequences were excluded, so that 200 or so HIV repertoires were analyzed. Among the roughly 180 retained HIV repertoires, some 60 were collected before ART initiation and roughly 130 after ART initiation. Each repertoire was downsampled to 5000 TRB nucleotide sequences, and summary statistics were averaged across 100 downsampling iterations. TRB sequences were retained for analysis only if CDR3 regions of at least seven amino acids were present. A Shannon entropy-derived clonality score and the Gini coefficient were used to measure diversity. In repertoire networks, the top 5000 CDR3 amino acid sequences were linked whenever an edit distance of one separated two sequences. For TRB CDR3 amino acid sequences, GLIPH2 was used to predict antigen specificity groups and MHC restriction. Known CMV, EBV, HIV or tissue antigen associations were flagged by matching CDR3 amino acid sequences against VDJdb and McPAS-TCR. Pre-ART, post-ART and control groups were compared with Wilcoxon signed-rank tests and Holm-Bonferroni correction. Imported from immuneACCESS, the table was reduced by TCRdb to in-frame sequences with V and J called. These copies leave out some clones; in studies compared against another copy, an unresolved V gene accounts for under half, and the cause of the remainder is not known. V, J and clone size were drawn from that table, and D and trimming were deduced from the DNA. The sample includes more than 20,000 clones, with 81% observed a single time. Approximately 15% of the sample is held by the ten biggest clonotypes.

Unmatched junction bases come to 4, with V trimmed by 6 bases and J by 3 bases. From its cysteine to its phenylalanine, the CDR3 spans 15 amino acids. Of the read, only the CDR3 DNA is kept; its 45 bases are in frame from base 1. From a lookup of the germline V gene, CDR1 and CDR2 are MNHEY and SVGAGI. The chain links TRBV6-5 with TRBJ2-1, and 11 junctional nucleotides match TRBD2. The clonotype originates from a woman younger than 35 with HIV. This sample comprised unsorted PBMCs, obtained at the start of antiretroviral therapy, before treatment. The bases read TGTGCCAGCAGCGTCGGGACTAGCGGCTACAATGAGCAGTTCTTC. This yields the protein CASSVGTSGYNEQFF.